This record concerns one T cell receptor beta chain sequence. Only in-frame clones appear in the TCRdb table, and some are missing; sequencing was by immunoSEQ multiplex PCR. The table records about 32,000 clones, 88% of them present only once. This entry comes from a study of PD-1 blockade in classical Hodgkin lymphoma. Time point defined: newly diagnosed, previously untreated cHL patient sample. Out of thawed PBMCs, magnetic negative selection purified CD4+ T cells. V dropped 5 bases and J dropped 6; count of bases not matched to a gene: 7. CDR3 length: 15 amino acids. CDR1 and CDR2 from the germline V gene are MNHEY and SVGAGI.

Sequenced sample: CD4+ T cells from blood. The origin of this receptor is a human donor with classical Hodgkin lymphoma. V and J are TRBV6-5 and TRBJ1-5, with 10 bases lining up with TRBD1. The CDR3 DNA follows: TGTGCCAGCAGTCCGGGACAGGGGTATGTTCAGCCCCAGCATTTT. This translates into CASSPGQGYVQPQHF.